A selection of T cell receptor beta chains follows, all from one sample in a study of blood T cell repertoires in COVID-19. The data were produced by immunoSEQ multiplex PCR, yet TCRdb's version contains in-frame clones alone and is incomplete. The table lists 85,000 to 120,000 clones, 60% to 80% of them singletons. The sequenced material came from peripheral blood. These receptors were obtained from a human donor with acute or convalescent COVID-19. The donor label of this sample is uncertain. Both conserved end residues are part of each CDR3. A D gene is named only where the DNA matches it firmly. Clone sizes are given selectively: once, few, many, or a class where the clone is expanded.

clone size,D gene,J gene,V gene,CDR3 protein,CDR3 DNA
.,.,TRBJ1-1,TRBV14,CASSQEGRWRNTEAFF,TGTGCCAGCAGCCAAGAGGGGCGGTGGAGGAACACTGAAGCTTTCTTT
.,.,TRBJ1-2,TRBV18,CASSPPGGGTHYGYTF,TGTGCCAGCTCACCACCGGGCGGAGGGACCCACTATGGCTACACCTTC
few,.,TRBJ2-7,TRBV2,CASRKDSNEQYF,TGTGCCAGCAGGAAGGACAGTAACGAGCAGTACTTC
.,TRBD1,TRBJ1-6,TRBV2,CASTVTGNSPLHF,TGTGCCAGCACGGTGACAGGGAATTCACCCCTCCACTTT
.,.,TRBJ1-5,TRBV7-9,CASGGVGGQPQHF,TGTGCCAGCGGAGGGGTGGGAGGTCAGCCCCAGCATTTT
.,.,TRBJ1-1,TRBV20-1,CSGALNTEAFF,TGCAGTGGCGCCTTGAACACTGAAGCTTTCTTT
.,.,TRBJ1-1,TRBV18,CASSPLPQGLNTEAFF,TGTGCCAGCTCACCACTCCCCCAGGGGCTGAACACTGAAGCTTTCTTT
few,TRBD1,TRBJ2-3,TRBV6-5,CASSPPGQGINTQYF,TGTGCCAGCAGTCCACCGGGACAGGGAATAAATACGCAGTATTTT
.,.,TRBJ1-5,TRBV18,CASSPLPAGGNQPQHF,TGTGCCAGCTCCCCTCTCCCGGCAGGGGGCAATCAGCCCCAGCATTTT
.,TRBD1,TRBJ1-6,TRBV4-1,CASSQMARGLNKSPLHF,TGCGCCAGCAGCCAAATGGCCAGGGGGCTAAATAAGTCACCCCTCCACTTT
.,TRBD2,TRBJ2-7,TRBV3-1/TRBV3-2,CASSLSGGWGSYEQYF,TGTGCCAGCAGCCTCTCCGGGGGGTGGGGCTCCTACGAGCAGTACTTC
.,TRBD1,TRBJ2-1,TRBV27,CASSRLDRLDNEQFF,TGTGCCAGCAGTCGCCTGGACAGGCTGGACAATGAGCAGTTCTTC
.,.,TRBJ1-2,TRBV28,CASSSGGYTF,TGTGCCAGCAGCTCGGGGGGCTACACCTTC
once,TRBD1,TRBJ2-7,TRBV7-2,CASSLGTGSYEQYF,TGTGCCAGCAGCTTGGGGACAGGATCCTACGAGCAGTACTTC
.,TRBD2,TRBJ2-1,TRBV7-9,CASSSRIIAGNYNEQFF,TGTGCCAGCAGCTCTAGAATCATAGCGGGGAACTACAATGAGCAGTTCTTC
.,.,TRBJ1-5,TRBV6-1,CASSEGQSNQPQHF,TGTGCCAGCAGTGAAGGTCAAAGCAATCAGCCCCAGCATTTT
.,TRBD2,TRBJ2-7,TRBV10-2,CASSASGGIYEQYF,TGCGCCAGCAGTGCCAGCGGGGGGATCTACGAGCAGTACTTC
.,.,TRBJ1-1,TRBV7-9,CASSLGLVEDTEAFF,TGTGCCAGCAGCTTGGGCCTAGTGGAGGACACTGAAGCTTTCTTT
few,.,TRBJ1-5,TRBV6-1,CASSEFPGANSNQPQHF,TGTGCCAGCAGTGAATTTCCGGGAGCGAATAGCAATCAGCCCCAGCATTTT
few,.,TRBJ1-1,TRBV5-8,CASFGGGEAFF,TGTGCCAGCTTCGGTGGGGGGGAAGCTTTCTTT
.,.,TRBJ2-5,TRBV18,CASSSYQETQYF,TGTGCCAGCTCAAGCTACCAAGAGACCCAGTACTTC
.,.,TRBJ2-1,TRBV3-1/TRBV3-2,CASSQGLGANEQFF,TGTGCCAGCAGCCAGGGGTTGGGGGCAAATGAGCAGTTCTTC
.,TRBD1,TRBJ1-2,TRBV10-3,CAIRDRAGGYTF,TGTGCCATCCGCGACAGGGCGGGCGGCTACACCTTC
.,TRBD1,TRBJ1-6,TRBV2,CASTGQLGVRSPLHF,TGTGCCAGCACGGGACAGTTGGGCGTAAGGTCACCCCTCCACTTT
once,.,TRBJ1-3,TRBV6-5,CASTRTVSGNTIYF,TGTGCCAGCACCAGGACAGTTTCTGGAAACACCATATATTTT
.,.,TRBJ1-1,TRBV7-3,CASSLTRDSGTEAFF,TGTGCCAGCAGCTTAACCCGGGATTCGGGCACTGAAGCTTTCTTT
.,TRBD1,TRBJ2-2,TRBV7-9,CASSLSDRGQSGELFF,TGTGCCAGCAGCTTAAGCGACAGGGGGCAGTCCGGGGAGCTGTTTTTT
.,.,TRBJ1-1,TRBV28,CASSWTLTTMNTEAFF,TGTGCCAGCAGTTGGACACTGACAACTATGAACACTGAAGCTTTCTTT
.,TRBD1,TRBJ1-1,TRBV11-1,CASSGQGGLKEAFF,TGTGCCAGCAGCGGGCAGGGGGGCCTTAAGGAAGCTTTCTTT
.,TRBD1,TRBJ1-2,TRBV30,CAWRATGGVGYTF,TGTGCCTGGAGAGCGACAGGGGGCGTTGGCTACACCTTC
.,TRBD1,TRBJ1-2,TRBV6-5,CASNNRGLDYGYTF,TGTGCCAGCAATAACAGGGGATTGGATTATGGCTACACCTTC
.,.,TRBJ1-5,TRBV18,CASSQGFGNQPQHF,TGTGCCAGCTCACAGGGGTTCGGCAATCAGCCCCAGCATTTT
.,.,TRBJ2-7,TRBV6-5,CASTKGQGPYEQYF,TGTGCCAGCACCAAGGGGCAGGGGCCCTACGAGCAGTACTTC
.,.,TRBJ2-4,TRBV7-2,CASSPGGWEVQNIQYF,TGTGCCAGCAGCCCTGGGGGCTGGGAAGTACAAAACATTCAGTACTTC
few,.,TRBJ2-7,TRBV7-7,CASSPGTPHEQYF,TGTGCCAGCAGCCCAGGGACTCCCCACGAGCAGTACTTC
.,TRBD1,TRBJ1-1,TRBV19,CASSKGGGYTEAFF,TGTGCCAGTAGTAAAGGAGGGGGCTACACTGAAGCTTTCTTT
.,.,TRBJ1-4,TRBV12-3/TRBV12-4,CASSRNEKLFF,TGTGCCAGCAGCCGTAATGAAAAACTGTTTTTT
.,TRBD2,TRBJ2-1,TRBV2,CASRSGGQYNEQFF,TGTGCCAGCAGGAGCGGGGGCCAGTACAATGAGCAGTTCTTC
.,.,TRBJ2-3,TRBV6-1,CASSEGTGRATQYF,TGTGCCAGCAGTGAAGGAACAGGGAGAGCTACGCAGTATTTT